One sample yielded the 25 T cell receptor beta chains listed below, sequenced in a study of low-dose radiotherapy and immunotherapy resistance in tumors. TRAV- and TRBV-specific primers were used for first-strand cDNA, which covered alpha and beta chains. The TCRs were subjected to amplification over about 20 PCR cycles employing a constant-region primer in conjunction with a V-primer adapter. One entry per CDR3 protein, called by TCRdb with MiXCR from the reads. Of under 110,000 distinct CDR3 sequences listed, roughly 20% were seen once; the top ten hold approximately 4%. The time point denotes: after trial treatment. Treatment noted: LDRT plus nivolumab, ipilimumab, low-dose cyclophosphamide and aspirin (RACIN trial). The sample in question was PBMCs, obtained after low-dose radiotherapy plus immunotherapy. These receptors came from a male donor with prostate cancer.

At least ten counts were recorded for this clonotype. The V gene is TRBV20-1, the J gene TRBJ1-4; D not certain. Germline values: CDR1 DFQATT, CDR2 SNEGSKA (reference sequence). V lost 6 bases and J lost 0, with 11 bases in between. The CDR3 extends over 14 amino acids. The CDR3 loop reads CSAWASSTNEKLFF. CDR3 DNA: TGCAGTGCCTGGGCGAGTTCAACTAATGAAAAACTGTTTTTT.

This clonotype has at least ten counts. The CDR3 loop is CASSQQGGRDSPLHF. The CDR3 coding sequence is TGTGCCAGCAGCCAACAGGGTGGAAGGGATTCACCCCTCCACTTT. The chain couples TRBV3-1 to TRBJ1-6; D is possibly TRBD1 (5 bases). Trimming cost V 2 bases and J 8 bases, with 13 bases left between them. The CDR3 covers 15 residues. CDR1 and CDR2 (germline): LGHDT, YNNKEL (reference sequence). Full variable domain (outside the CDR3, taken from reference TRBV3-1 and TRBJ1-6): DTAVSQTPKYLVTQMGNDKSIKCEQNLGHDTMYWYKQDSKKFLKIMFSYNNKELIINETVPNRFSPKSPDKAHLNLHINSLELGDSAVYFCASSQQGGRDSPLHFGNGTRLTVT.

CDR3 sequence reads: CASSQEVHAYEQYF. The CDR3 DNA follows: TGTGCCAGCAGCCAAGAAGTCCACGCCTACGAGCAGTACTTC. This rearrangement joins TRBV4-2 to TRBJ2-7; D not certain. CDR3 length: 14 amino acids. Germline V lookup: CDR1 LGHNA, CDR2 YNFKEQ. V was clipped by 0 bases and J by 2 bases, with 8 bases between them.

This rearrangement joins TRBV27 to TRBJ2-1; the D is unclear. Germline V gene data show CDR1 as MNHEY and CDR2 as SMNVEV (reference sequence). V lost 3 bases to trimming and J lost 6 bases, with 6 bases between them. The CDR3 loop spans 12 amino acids. In DNA form, the CDR3 reads TGTGCCAGCAGTTTTGTCGGCAATGAGCAGTTCTTC. This codes for CASSFVGNEQFF.

This clonotype was counted at least ten times. The CDR3 DNA reads as TGTGCCAGCAGCCCTGGACTAGCGGGGGCGGTGGATGAGCAGTTCTTC. This encodes CASSPGLAGAVDEQFF. The rearrangement uses TRBV7-2 and TRBJ2-1; TRBD2 aligns across 13 bases. The trim removed 5 bases at V and 8 bases at J, leaving 9 bases unmatched. CDR1 is SGHTA and CDR2 is FQGNSA in the germline V gene. The CDR3 extends over 16 amino acids.

This clonotype came up many times. CDR3 nucleotides: TGTGCCAGCAGTTACCGGGGACAGAGCTCCTACAATGAGCAGTTCTTC. It yields the protein CASSYRGQSSYNEQFF. This chain connects TRBV6-2 or TRBV6-3 to TRBJ2-1, with TRBD1 matching over 7 bases. This CDR3 comprises 16 residues. J lost 0 bases, V lost 2 bases, and 4 bases had no gene match. CDR1 MNHEY and CDR2 SVGEGT come from the germline V gene.

Many counts were recorded for this clonotype. V and J are TRBV11-2 and TRBJ2-4; TRBD2 agrees at 7 bases. This CDR3 comprises 16 residues. V lost 4 bases, J lost 1 base, and 7 bases stayed unmatched. CDR1 and CDR2 from the germline V gene are SGHAT and FQNNGV. CDR3: CASSSRGDTAKNIQYF. The CDR3 nucleotides are TGTGCCAGCAGCTCCCGGGGGGATACGGCCAAAAACATTCAGTACTTC.

This clonotype was picked up many times. The rearrangement links TRBV7-2 to TRBJ2-3, with 7 bases that match TRBD2. The CDR3 totals 16 residues. The V gene end was trimmed by 1 base and the J gene end by 2 bases; junction bases not matched to a gene: 6. Germline lookup yields CDR1 SGHTA and CDR2 FQGNSA. This CDR3 is CASSLGGRGYTDTQYF. The CDR3 region has the DNA TGTGCCAGCAGCTTAGGGGGGAGGGGCTACACAGATACGCAGTATTTT. The whole variable domain, filled in from reference TRBV7-2 and TRBJ2-3, reads GAGVSQSPSNKVTEKGKDVELRCDPISGHTALYWYRQSLGQGLEFLIYFQGNSAPDKSGLPSDRFSAERTGGSVSTLTIQRTQQEDSAVYLCASSLGGRGYTDTQYFGPGTRLTVL.

This clonotype occurred many times. The rearrangement uses TRBV3-1 and TRBJ1-5; weak D call: TRBD1 (6 bases). Trimming took 6 bases from V and 4 from J, leaving 13 bases between them. Per the germline V gene, CDR1 is LGHDT and CDR2 is YNNKEL (reference sequence). The CDR3 has 14 residues. The CDR3 bases are TGTGCCAGCAGTTTAGGGGGAACAAATCAGCCCCAGCATTTT. As protein: CASSLGGTNQPQHF.

This clonotype was detected only a few times. The chain carries TRBV5-4 and TRBJ2-1; D may match TRBD1 or TRBD2 (7 bases each). From germline, CDR1 is SGHNT and CDR2 YYREEE (reference sequence). Between the trimmed V and J ends, which lost 2 bases and 9 bases, there was a span of 12 bases. The CDR3 totals 13 residues. The CDR3 protein is CASSFRGGGEQFF. Written as DNA, the CDR3 is TGTGCCAGCAGCTTCAGGGGGGGTGGTGAGCAGTTCTTC.

The rearrangement links TRBV12-3 or TRBV12-4 to TRBJ2-1; 7 bases align to TRBD2. This CDR3 region has 14 residues. Losses at the gene ends were 5 bases for V and 7 bases for J; bases not matched to a gene: 8. DNA of the CDR3: TGTGCCAGCAGTCTCGGACTAGAGGGGAATGAGCAGTTCTTC. Protein sequence: CASSLGLEGNEQFF.

This clonotype showed up many times. This sequence joins TRBV5-1 and TRBJ2-7, with unresolved D. V dropped 4 bases and J dropped 0 bases, with 17 bases sitting between them. CDR1 SGHRS and CDR2 YFSETQ come from the germline V gene. The CDR3 runs 16 residues. The CDR3 coding sequence is TGCGCCAGCAGCCAAGATGTTGGGGTTCCCTCCTACGAGCAGTACTTC. Translating it yields CASSQDVGVPSYEQYF.

The table lists this clonotype with many counts. The genes are TRBV7-2 and TRBJ2-2, with D unclear. Germline V gene lookup returns CDR1 SGHTA and CDR2 FQGNSA. This CDR3 contains 17 residues. V lost 1 base to trimming and J lost 0 bases, with 12 bases between them. CDR3 bases: TGTGCCAGCAGCTTAGATGTTGGGTCAGCGAACACCGGGGAGCTGTTTTTT. Its translation is CASSLDVGSANTGELFF.

Concerning this clonotype itself: Mismatch with germline at one junction end may stem from a read error. This rearrangement joins TRBV5-1 to TRBJ2-3; 15 nucleotides agree with TRBD2. CDR3 length equals 16 residues. From germline, CDR1 is SGHRS and CDR2 YFSETQ. CDR3 protein: CASSLGLAGGIDTQYF. As DNA, the CDR3 is TGCGCCAGCAGTTTGGGACTAGCGGGGGGTATCGATACGCAGTATTTT.

There are many counts of this clonotype. The gene calls are TRBV4-1 and TRBJ1-4; possibly TRBD1 for D (5 bases). Germline CDR1 is MGHRA and CDR2 is YSYEKL. V lost 4 bases and J 7 bases, leaving 22 bases between the germline ends. The CDR3 consists of 17 residues. The chain's CDR3 is CASSLSDVPPGREKLFF. DNA for the CDR3: TGCGCCAGCAGCCTTTCGGACGTACCCCCGGGGCGTGAAAAACTGTTTTTT.

The genes are TRBV20-1 and TRBJ1-6; 10 bases match TRBD1. CDR1 DFQATT and CDR2 SNEGSKA come from the germline V gene (reference sequence). V lost 0 bases, J lost 10 bases, and 9 bases stayed unmatched. This CDR3 is 16 amino acids long. The CDR3 coding sequence is TGCAGTGCTAGAGACCTCCGGACAGGGGGAAACTCACCCCTCCACTTT. This translates into CSARDLRTGGNSPLHF.

This clonotype appeared many times. The J gene is TRBJ1-5, the V gene TRBV13, with 7 bases fitting TRBD1. CDR1 PRHDT and CDR2 FYEKMQ come from the germline V gene (reference sequence). V lost 5 bases and J lost 5; bases outside the gene matches: 15. There are 17 residues in the CDR3. The CDR3 spells CASSSSSADRVYQPQHF. The CDR3 DNA reads TGTGCCAGCAGCAGTTCCTCTGCCGACAGGGTTTATCAGCCCCAGCATTTT.

This clonotype was recorded a few times. The chain employs TRBV6-2 or TRBV6-3 and TRBJ2-1, with TRBD2 identical over 13 bases. V shed 6 bases, J shed 7 bases, and the junction held 15 bases outside the gene matches. Germline CDR1 is MNHEY and CDR2 is SVGEGT. This CDR3 spans 18 amino acids. The chain's CDR3 is CASSPIRTSGRGVNEQFF. DNA of the CDR3: TGTGCCAGCAGCCCAATTCGAACTAGCGGGAGGGGCGTAAATGAGCAGTTCTTC.

This sequence joins TRBV27 and TRBJ2-7, with 8 bases lining up with TRBD1. Trimming at V came to 5 bases and at J to 1 base, leaving 7 bases not matched to a gene. The CDR3 length is 15 residues. In germline, CDR1 is MNHEY, CDR2 SMNVEV (reference sequence). CDR3 in amino acids: CASSALDRVSYEQYF. As DNA, the CDR3 is TGTGCCAGCAGTGCCCTGGACAGGGTGTCCTACGAGCAGTACTTC.

There are many counts of this clonotype. The genes are TRBV6-4 and TRBJ2-2; 8 nucleotides align to TRBD2. CDR1 is MRHNA, CDR2 SNTAGT, per germline. This CDR3 is built from 17 residues. The V segment lost 4 bases and the J segment 4 bases; nucleotides outside the gene matches: 11. The CDR3 is CASSVDWRGAFTGELFF. CDR3 DNA: TGTGCCAGCAGTGTCGACTGGCGGGGGGCCTTCACCGGGGAGCTGTTTTTT.

This chain uses TRBV19 with TRBJ2-7; possible D gene TRBD1, 6 bases. The V gene's germline CDR1 is LNHDA and CDR2 SQIVND (reference sequence). Trimming stripped 4 bases from V and 3 bases from J, with 10 bases between. The CDR3 extends over 13 amino acids. CDR3 bases: TGTGCCAGTAGTAGTTCAGGGGACTACGAGCAGTACTTC. Residues: CASSSSGDYEQYF.

The rearrangement uses TRBV6-2 or TRBV6-3 and TRBJ1-5; D uncertain. There are 15 residues in the CDR3. In germline, CDR1 is MNHEY, CDR2 SVGEGT. Between the trimmed V and J ends, which lost 5 bases and 1 base, there was a span of 12 bases. The CDR3 nucleotides are TGTGCCAGCAGTGAAGTAGGGAGAAGCAATCAGCCCCAGCATTTT. The encoded protein is CASSEVGRSNQPQHF.

As regards this clonotype: A far larger clone lies a single base away; this is likely a read error. The DNA for the CDR3 is TGTGCCAGCAGACAGGGGTCGCGAGACATTCAGTACTTC. It specifies CASRQGSRDIQYF. The V call is TRBV6-8, the J call TRBJ2-4; 7 bases agree with TRBD1. From germline, CDR1 is MNHGY and CDR2 SAAAGT. V lost 6 bases, J lost 8 bases, and 7 bases stayed unmatched. This CDR3 spans 13 amino acids.

There are many counts of this clonotype. The chain recombines TRBV20-1 with TRBJ2-1, with 9 nucleotides matching TRBD2. This CDR3 is 16 amino acids long. Looked up from germline, CDR1 is DFQATT and CDR2 is SNEGSKA (reference sequence). V gave up 4 bases and J gave up 3 bases; unmatched junction bases: 10. In DNA, the CDR3 is TGCAGTGCTATGGGCGGGGGGGCCGTTTACTACAATGAGCAGTTCTTC. This encodes CSAMGGGAVYYNEQFF.

This clonotype showed up many times. The chain has TRBV7-2 and TRBJ2-7; tentatively, D is TRBD1 or TRBD2 (6 bases each). Trimming pared 5 bases from V and 2 bases from J, leaving 13 bases between. The length of the CDR3 is 14 residues. Germline-derived CDR1 and CDR2 are SGHTA and FQGNSA. The CDR3 is CASSRGGLAYEQYF. The CDR3 DNA reads TGTGCCAGCAGCCGAGGGGGGTTGGCCTACGAGCAGTACTTC.